This TCR beta chain was sequenced for a study of circulating CD8 cells and anti-PD-1 response in melanoma. On the study more broadly: Nivolumab was given intravenously at 3 mg/kg every 2 weeks. Study-level points and caveats: Some patients were treatment-naive; others were previously treated. Subset repertoires were largely private at M1, with under 7% shared. Experiments were generally run without replicates.

The QIAseq Immune Repertoire TCR panel built the libraries from roughly 16 ng of total RNA. TCRdb passed the reads through MiXCR, listing each CDR3 protein once. The sample shows some 730 distinct CDR3 sequences, approximately 6.5% of them seen only once. From live CD3+CD8+TCRalphabeta+ cells, four PD-1 and/or TIGIT subsets were sorted. Regarding this clonotype: The antigen remains undetermined.

This TCR derives from a human donor with melanoma. Here the sequenced sample was CD8+ T cells from PBMCs, taken at baseline or after one month of anti-PD-1 therapy (not recorded which).

CDR3: CSGRAYQETQYF. The DNA for the CDR3 is TGCAGCGGGCGGGCGTACCAAGAGACCCAGTACTTC. The chain employs TRBV29-1 and TRBJ2-5; a possible D gene is TRBD2 (5 bases). CDR1 and CDR2 (germline): SQVTM, ANQGSEA. Trimming cost V 7 bases and J 0 bases, with 9 bases left between them. The CDR3 has 12 residues. The entire variable domain, with the rest obtained from reference TRBV29-1 and TRBJ2-5, is as follows: SAVISQKPSRDICQRGTSLTIQCQVDSQVTMMFWYRQQPGQSLTLIATANQGSEATYESGFVIDKFPISRPNLTFSTLTVSNMSPEDSSIYLCSGRAYQETQYFGPGTRLLVL.